What follows are 23 T cell receptor beta chains derived from one specimen sequenced in a study of sequential checkpoint blockade in melanoma. The treatment: randomized to nivolumab then ipilimumab (arm A) or the reverse (arm B). Assay: immunoSEQ multiplex PCR; the TCRdb copy retains only in-frame clones and omits some. The sample lists 15,000 to 20,000 clones; just under 95% were seen once. The specimen comprised CD8+ T cells sorted from blood (inferred from file names), sampled from a patient given nivolumab and ipilimumab in sequence. Receptor source: a human donor with melanoma.

V usage is TRBV28 and J usage is TRBJ2-7, with D possibly matching TRBD1 (5 bases). V lost 3 bases and J lost 3, with 12 bases in between. Germline V CDR1 and CDR2: MDHEN, SYDVKM. CDR3 size: 14 residues. This chain's CDR3 is CASSFGARGYEQYF. In nucleotides, the CDR3 is TGTGCCAGCAGTTTTGGGGCTAGGGGCTACGAGCAGTACTTC.

The chain is built from TRBV28 and TRBJ2-7; 7 positions match TRBD1. The V segment lost 6 bases and the J segment 2 bases; nucleotides outside the gene matches: 4. The CDR3 is 13 residues long. CDR1 is MDHEN and CDR2 is SYDVKM in the germline V gene. The CDR3 sequence is CASRPTGTYEQYF. CDR3 nucleotide sequence: TGTGCCAGCAGGCCGACAGGGACCTACGAGCAGTACTTC.

This chain connects TRBV7-9 to TRBJ2-7, with 8 bases identical to TRBD1. With V trimmed by 11 bases and J by 1 base, 4 bases remained unmatched. This CDR3 region has 12 residues. Germline values: CDR1 SEHNR, CDR2 FQNEAQ (reference sequence). The CDR3 loop reads CASRGLSYEQYF. Here the CDR3 DNA reads TGTGCCTCCAGGGGGCTATCCTACGAGCAGTACTTC.

The V call is TRBV4-2, the J call TRBJ1-2; 8 bases agree with TRBD1. V shed 3 bases and J 8 bases; nucleotides not matched to a gene: 17. Germline CDR1 LGHNA, CDR2 YNFKEQ. This CDR3 has 17 amino acids. CDR3 sequence reads: CASSQTGVIGSSVGYTF. CDR3 DNA sequence: TGTGCCAGCAGCCAGACAGGGGTAATAGGTTCATCGGTGGGCTACACCTTC.

The chain uses TRBV2 and TRBJ1-2; 7 nucleotides align to TRBD1. CDR3 length: 13 residues. Germline trimming cut 8 bases from V and 7 bases from J; bases unmatched to any gene: 10. CDR1 SNHLY and CDR2 FYNNEI come from the germline V gene. The CDR3 coding sequence is TGTGCCAGCCATGACAGGGCCCCCGCTGGCTACACCTTC. It codes for CASHDRAPAGYTF. The full variable domain, completed using reference TRBV2 and TRBJ1-2, is EPEVTQTPSHQVTQMGQEVILRCVPISNHLYFYWYRQILGQKVEFLVSFYNNEISEKSEIFDDQFSVERPDGSNFTLKIRSTKLEDSAMYFCASHDRAPAGYTFGSGTRLTVV.

J is TRBJ2-7 and V is TRBV6-5; 7 nucleotides line up with TRBD1. Per germline, CDR1 MNHEY and CDR2 SVGAGI. CDR3 length: 12 amino acids. Trimming cost V 7 bases and J 4 bases; bases outside gene matches: 4. CDR3 nucleotides: TGTGCCAGCATGACAGGGTTGTACGAGCAGTACTTC. It translates to CASMTGLYEQYF.

The rearrangement uses TRBV4-2 and TRBJ1-1, with D possibly matching TRBD1 (6 bases). From germline, CDR1 is LGHNA and CDR2 YNFKEQ. Trimming took off 0 bases at V and 0 bases at J, with 14 bases between the two ends. The CDR3 length is 17 residues. In DNA form, the CDR3 reads TGTGCCAGCAGCCAAGATGGGGTGGGGGCGATGAACACTGAAGCTTTCTTT. Encoded protein: CASSQDGVGAMNTEAFF.

The chain couples TRBV9 to TRBJ2-7, with TRBD2 matching 15 bases. Per germline, CDR1 SGDLS and CDR2 YYNGEE. The V segment lost 2 bases and the J segment 7 bases; nucleotides outside the gene matches: 4. This CDR3 comprises 15 residues. The CDR3 DNA reads as TGTGCCAGCAGCGTGGGGACTAGCGGGGGGATTGAGCAGTACTTC. It specifies CASSVGTSGGIEQYF.

This chain links TRBV6-5 with TRBJ2-7, with 7 bases fitting TRBD1. Germline loops: CDR1 MNHEY, CDR2 SVGAGI. The CDR3 has 13 residues. J was trimmed by 3 bases and V by 3 bases; bases with no gene match: 2. DNA of the CDR3: TGTGCCAGCAGTTATCGGGACAGCTACGAGCAGTACTTC. Its protein is CASSYRDSYEQYF.

The chain recombines TRBV7-9 with TRBJ2-7; 8 nucleotides agree with TRBD1. The germline gives CDR1 SEHNR, CDR2 FQNEAQ (reference sequence). The CDR3 has 15 amino acids. V lost 3 bases to trimming and J lost 5 bases; unmatched junction nucleotides: 9. This chain's CDR3 is CASSFFPGGLDEQYF. CDR3 DNA: TGTGCCAGCAGCTTTTTTCCAGGGGGCCTCGACGAGCAGTACTTC.

This clone has just one count. The chain recombines TRBV18 with TRBJ1-3; no definite D call. The CDR3 totals 14 residues. Between the trimmed V and J ends, which lost 6 bases and 4 bases, there was a span of 13 bases. Germline V gives CDR1 KGHSH, CDR2 LQKENI. CDR3 sequence: CASSDPSGGNTIYF. The CDR3 bases are TGTGCCAGCTCGGACCCATCGGGGGGAAACACCATATATTTT.

This clone appeared a single time. Written as DNA, the CDR3 is TGTGCCAGCAGCTTAGCTGCCAGGGCCTCCGAGCAGTACGTC. Amino acid sequence: CASSLAARASEQYV. The chain couples TRBV7-9 to TRBJ2-7, with a possible D match to TRBD1 (5 bases). The length of the CDR3 is 14 residues. The germline V gene has CDR1 SEHNR and CDR2 FQNEAQ (reference sequence). The V end was cut by 0 bases, the J end by 6 bases, with 12 bases between.

This chain links TRBV27 with TRBJ1-1; D unresolved. This CDR3 spans 14 amino acids. CDR1 and CDR2 from the germline V gene are MNHEY and SMNVEV (reference sequence). V shed 2 bases and J shed 1 base, with 8 bases lying between them. CDR3 sequence (DNA): TGTGCCAGCAGTTTAATGTCTCGGAACACTGAAGCTTTCTTT. Amino acids: CASSLMSRNTEAFF.

V gene TRBV28 combines with J gene TRBJ2-1, with 7 bases identical to TRBD2. Germline values: CDR1 MDHEN, CDR2 SYDVKM. V lost 7 bases to trimming and J lost 0 bases; unmatched junction nucleotides: 15. There are 18 residues in the CDR3. The CDR3, as DNA: TGTGCCAGCACCTCCTCCCTTCTGAGGACTAGCTCCTACAATGAGCAGTTCTTC. Protein product: CASTSSLLRTSSYNEQFF.

The CDR3 is CSVEGTGTYEQYF. As DNA, the CDR3 is TGCAGCGTTGAAGGGACAGGTACTTACGAGCAGTACTTC. The gene calls are TRBV29-1 and TRBJ2-7; the match to TRBD1 covers 7 bases. CDR1 SQVTM and CDR2 ANQGSEA come from the germline V gene. The CDR3 is 13 amino acids. V lost 1 base and J lost 4; bases outside the gene matches: 4.

The chain uses TRBV6-5 and TRBJ2-7; TRBD1 aligns across 7 bases. Trimming removed 0 bases from V and 2 bases from J; junction bases left unmatched: 4. The CDR3 extends over 15 amino acids. CDR1 and CDR2 (germline): MNHEY, SVGAGI. The CDR3 reads CASSYSGTATYEQYF. CDR3 nucleotides: TGTGCCAGCAGTTACTCCGGGACAGCAACCTACGAGCAGTACTTC.

The chain recombines TRBV7-6 with TRBJ1-2, with TRBD1 matching 7 bases. Germline CDR1 is SGHVS and CDR2 is FNYEAQ. CDR3 length: 12 residues. J lost 7 bases, V lost 5 bases, and 4 bases had no gene match. CDR3 coding DNA: TGTGCCAGCAGCACAGGGGACAGTGGCTACACCTTC. Translation: CASSTGDSGYTF. Complete variable domain (other parts from reference TRBV7-6 and TRBJ1-2): GAGVSQSPRYKVTKRGQDVALRCDPISGHVSLYWYRQALGQGPEFLTYFNYEAQQDKSGLPNDRFSAERPEGSISTLTIQRTEQRDSAMYRCASSTGDSGYTFGSGTRLTVV.

This chain uses TRBV13 with TRBJ1-1; D not certain. The germline V gene encodes CDR1 PRHDT and CDR2 FYEKMQ (reference sequence). This CDR3 region has 15 residues. The V gene lost 6 bases and the J gene lost 0 bases, with 14 bases spanning the gap. CDR3 sequence: CASRLRGGLNTEAFF. In DNA form, the CDR3 reads TGTGCCAGCAGGCTTCGGGGTGGTCTGAACACTGAAGCTTTCTTT.

The gene calls are TRBV27 and TRBJ1-2; TRBD1 aligns across 9 bases. V shed 6 bases, J shed 4 bases, and the junction held 3 bases outside the gene matches. The CDR3 totals 13 residues. From germline, CDR1 is MNHEY and CDR2 SMNVEV (reference sequence). CDR3: CASRMGQGYGYTF. The DNA of the CDR3 is TGTGCCAGCAGGATGGGACAGGGCTATGGCTACACCTTC.

The chain combines TRBV28 with TRBJ1-2; 9 positions agree with TRBD1. In germline, CDR1 is MDHEN, CDR2 SYDVKM. After removal of 1 base from V and 6 bases from J, the junction contained 6 bases not matched to a gene. This CDR3 is built from 15 residues. CDR3 amino acids: CASSLFPGTGNGYTF. In DNA, the CDR3 is TGTGCCAGCAGTTTATTCCCCGGGACAGGGAATGGCTACACCTTC.

V usage is TRBV27 and J usage is TRBJ2-7, with D possibly being TRBD2 (7 bases). Germline CDR1 MNHEY, CDR2 SMNVEV (reference sequence). The CDR3 spans 15 residues. The ends were cut back, 2 bases at V and 2 bases at J, with 13 bases in the middle. The CDR3 loop is CASSLRGGHTYEQYF. The CDR3 region has the DNA TGTGCCAGCAGTTTAAGGGGGGGACACACCTACGAGCAGTACTTC.

The chain uses TRBV27 and TRBJ1-5, with no clear D. This CDR3 comprises 13 residues. V was shortened by 0 bases and J by 7 bases, with 7 bases between the two germline ends. The germline CDR1 and CDR2 sequences are MNHEY and SMNVEV (reference sequence). The CDR3 region has the DNA TGTGCCAGCAGTTTATCCTTTGGCCAGCCCCAGCATTTT. Translated: CASSLSFGQPQHF.

The chain employs TRBV27 and TRBJ1-1; D is unresolved. The germline V and J ends were trimmed by 6 bases and 0 bases, with 8 bases remaining between them. The CDR3 is made up of 13 amino acids. Germline-derived CDR1 and CDR2 are MNHEY and SMNVEV (reference sequence). The CDR3 here is CASRRVMNTEAFF. The CDR3 nucleotides are TGTGCCAGCAGACGAGTTATGAACACTGAAGCTTTCTTT.